This T cell receptor beta chain was identified during a study of cytomegalovirus exposure and HLA in healthy donors. CDR1 and CDR2 from the germline V gene are SGHVS and FNYEAQ. This CDR3 comprises 16 residues. V lost 4 bases, J lost 5 bases, and 8 bases stayed unmatched. PCR involved 60 Vbeta and 13 Jbeta primers. Method: immunoSEQ multiplex PCR; TCRdb's copy keeps in-frame clones and lacks some. The sample yields about 160,000 clones, under 90% seen once. The origin of this receptor is a young man in good health and CMV-seronegative. V gene TRBV7-6 combines with J gene TRBJ2-5, with 12 bases lining up with TRBD2. The specimen sequenced was PBMCs. The CDR3 coding sequence is TGTGCCAGCAGCTCCGACCTAGCGGGAGGGGGGGAGACCCAGTACTTC. Translating gives CASSSDLAGGGETQYF.